The next 29 T cell receptor beta chains were all read from a single sample in a study of human T cells and chemical hapten exposure. The time point denotes: patch test 1, 2 weeks after DPC sensitization. The treatment denotes: therapeutic diphenylcyclopropenone sensitization with weekly scalp DPC. MiXCR, applied by TCRdb to the RACE reads, yields one record per CDR3 protein. Of about 340,000 distinct CDR3 sequences in the sample, about 7% are singletons; the top ten hold more than 7%. The sample in question was whole blood, obtained in connection with sensitization to the hapten diphenylcyclopropenone (DPC). These receptors all stem from a woman aged 18-35 years with alopecia areata. Some clones in this sample may be carry-over from other donors' samples.

This clonotype appeared many times. The gene calls are TRBV9 and TRBJ1-3; no firm D call. From germline, CDR1 is SGDLS and CDR2 YYNGEE. The CDR3 runs 15 residues. V gave up 0 bases and J gave up 0 bases, with 7 bases separating them. CDR3 nucleotides: TGTGCCAGCAGCGTAGTCGGATCCTCTGGAAACACCATATATTTT. Translated: CASSVVGSSGNTIYF.

V gene TRBV7-9 combines with J gene TRBJ2-7; 9 nucleotides match TRBD1. Losses at the gene ends were 2 bases for V and 6 bases for J; bases not matched to a gene: 2. The germline V gene encodes CDR1 SEHNR and CDR2 FQNEAQ (reference sequence). This CDR3 spans 13 amino acids. The CDR3 bases are TGTGCCAGCAGCTTAACAGGGGGCGCCGAGCAGTACTTC. This gives the protein CASSLTGGAEQYF.

The rearrangement links TRBV7-3 to TRBJ1-2, with 9 bases lining up with TRBD1. The germline CDR1 and CDR2 sequences are SGHTA and FQGTGA. The CDR3 totals 17 residues. J gave up 6 bases and V 5 bases, and 16 bases lay outside the gene matches. The CDR3 loop reads CASSTQGAPLVSHGYTF. In DNA, the CDR3 is TGTGCCAGCAGCACACAGGGGGCCCCGCTCGTTTCTCATGGCTACACCTTC.

CDR3 sequence: CASSSTTEGPNYGYTF. CDR3 in DNA: TGTGCCAGCAGCTCTACCACGGAGGGGCCGAACTATGGCTACACCTTC. This chain uses TRBV5-6 with TRBJ1-2; a possible D gene is TRBD1 (5 bases). Germline values: CDR1 SGHDT, CDR2 YYEEEE. The CDR3 consists of 16 residues. V gave up 3 bases and J gave up 2 bases, with 17 bases separating them.

This clonotype turned up a few times. The rearrangement joins TRBV20-1 to TRBJ2-1; D not resolved. Per the germline V gene, CDR1 is DFQATT and CDR2 is SNEGSKA (reference sequence). V dropped 6 bases and J dropped 8 bases, with 26 bases sitting between them. The CDR3 has 16 amino acids. CDR3 amino acids: CSATRVAVQNLDEQFF. The CDR3 coding sequence is TGCAGTGCCACCCGGGTGGCAGTCCAAAATCTTGATGAGCAGTTCTTC.

This clonotype was counted at least ten times. J is TRBJ2-4 and V is TRBV20-1; tentative D call: TRBD2 (5 bases). The CDR3 is 13 residues long. Trimming removed 5 bases at V and 5 bases at J, with 13 bases between. Looked up from germline, CDR1 is DFQATT and CDR2 is SNEGSKA (reference sequence). The CDR3 nucleotides read TGCAGTGCTCCCAGAGGGTTACAAAACATTCAGTACTTC. Translated: CSAPRGLQNIQYF.

This clonotype was observed a few times. The chain links TRBV28 to TRBJ2-1, with 12 bases that match TRBD2. The CDR3 runs 18 residues. Unmatched junction bases numbered 9, after V lost 6 bases and J lost 0 bases. CDR1 is MDHEN and CDR2 is SYDVKM in the germline V gene. CDR3 DNA sequence: TGTGCCAGCAGGCTTACTAGCGGGGGGTCGAGCTCCTACAATGAGCAGTTCTTC. Amino acid sequence: CASRLTSGGSSSYNEQFF.

V is TRBV12-5 and J is TRBJ2-3; D could derive from TRBD1 or TRBD2 (6 bases each). Trimming took 6 bases from V and 0 from J, leaving 16 bases between them. The CDR3 runs 16 residues. CDR1 LGHNT and CDR2 FRNRAP come from the germline V gene. The CDR3 reads CASGTGGAASTDTQYF. CDR3 sequence (DNA): TGTGCTAGTGGGACAGGCGGGGCCGCTAGCACAGATACGCAGTATTTT.

This chain connects TRBV20-1 to TRBJ2-7; D perhaps matches TRBD1 (5 bases). Trimming left V 0 bases short and J 3 bases short, with 15 bases between. The germline CDR1 and CDR2 sequences are DFQATT and SNEGSKA (reference sequence). CDR3 length equals 15 residues. The CDR3 spells CSARDSDGAFYEQYF. CDR3 DNA: TGCAGTGCTAGAGATTCGGATGGGGCTTTCTACGAGCAGTACTTC.

This clonotype has ten or more counts. J is TRBJ2-5 and V is TRBV12-3 or TRBV12-4; D might be TRBD1 or TRBD2, each matching 5 bases. V lost 4 bases and J 5 bases, leaving 26 bases between the germline ends. The CDR3 covers 18 residues. The CDR3: CASSSGSGTILFHETQYF. The CDR3 bases are TGTGCCAGCAGTTCAGGGTCCGGGACGATCCTCTTTCATGAGACCCAGTACTTC.

This clonotype was counted many times. The V and J genes are TRBV4-2 and TRBJ1-2, with D possibly TRBD1 on 5 matching bases. Germline-derived CDR1 and CDR2 are LGHNA and YNFKEQ. This CDR3 contains 15 residues. The V gene lost 0 bases and the J gene lost 0 bases, with 8 bases spanning the gap. DNA for the CDR3: TGTGCCAGCAGCCAAGATCCGACAGCTAACTATGGCTACACCTTC. It encodes CASSQDPTANYGYTF.

The genes are TRBV7-9 and TRBJ2-1; 14 bases are a match to TRBD2. V was pared by 5 bases and J by 8 bases, with 11 bases of the junction left unmatched. Germline V gene lookup returns CDR1 SEHNR and CDR2 FQNEAQ (reference sequence). CDR3 length equals 17 residues. The CDR3 spells CASSPRLAGGLSYEQFF. In nucleotides, the CDR3 is TGTGCCAGCAGCCCCAGACTAGCGGGGGGGCTGTCATATGAGCAGTTCTTC.

The V call is TRBV3-1, the J call TRBJ2-2; a weak D match, TRBD2 (6 bases). The germline gives CDR1 LGHDT, CDR2 YNNKEL (reference sequence). Trimming cost V 0 bases and J 2 bases, with 13 bases left between them. This CDR3 contains 17 residues. CDR3 loop: CASSQELEGKNTGELFF. CDR3 in DNA: TGTGCCAGCAGCCAAGAGTTGGAGGGCAAAAACACCGGGGAGCTGTTTTTT.

The sample holds many counts of this clonotype. The CDR3 DNA sequence: TGTGCCAGCAGCCCCGGACTGGCCCAGGATACGCAGTATTTT. Translating it yields CASSPGLAQDTQYF. The chain joins TRBV7-9 to TRBJ2-3, with TRBD2 as a possible D gene (5 bases). Trimming took off 5 bases at V and 6 bases at J, with 15 bases between the two ends. Germline V gene sequence: CDR1 SEHNR, CDR2 FQNEAQ (reference sequence). CDR3 length equals 14 residues.

This clonotype was detected many times. The chain combines TRBV6-5 with TRBJ1-1; 9 nucleotides align to TRBD1. The junction had 7 bases not matched to a gene; V was cut back by 4 bases and J by 1 base. CDR3 length: 16 residues. Germline V CDR1 and CDR2: MNHEY, SVGAGI. The CDR3 protein is CASSFLPGQGNTEAFF. The CDR3 region has the DNA TGTGCCAGCAGTTTCCTGCCGGGACAGGGGAACACTGAAGCTTTCTTT.

This clonotype was seen only a few times. The rearrangement uses TRBV7-9 and TRBJ1-5, with TRBD1 matching over 8 bases. From germline, CDR1 is SEHNR and CDR2 FQNEAQ (reference sequence). V shed 8 bases, J shed 5 bases, and the junction held 11 bases outside the gene matches. This CDR3 region has 15 residues. In DNA, the CDR3 is TGTGCCAGCCGGACAGGGTCGGGCCCCGATCAGCCCCAGCATTTT. Translating gives CASRTGSGPDQPQHF.

Ten or more counts support this clonotype. The chain links TRBV7-2 to TRBJ1-6; D gene uncertain. V was pared by 4 bases and J by 15 bases, with 13 bases between. Looked up from germline, CDR1 is SGHTA and CDR2 is FQGNSA. The CDR3 runs 12 residues. Here the CDR3 reads CASSSLVPVLHF. CDR3 DNA sequence: TGTGCCAGCAGCTCCCTGGTCCCGGTCCTCCACTTT. Looking up the rest from reference TRBV7-2 and TRBJ1-6 gives the full variable domain: GAGVSQSPSNKVTEKGKDVELRCDPISGHTALYWYRQSLGQGLEFLIYFQGNSAPDKSGLPSDRFSAERTGGSVSTLTIQRTQQEDSAVYLCASSSLVPVLHFGNGTRLTVT.

This clonotype showed up many times. The chain is built from TRBV7-2 and TRBJ1-5; D is undetermined. This CDR3 contains 14 residues. Trimming took 5 bases from V and 4 from J, leaving 12 bases between them. Germline assignment: CDR1 SGHTA and CDR2 FQGNSA. In DNA, the CDR3 is TGTGCCAGCAGCACAAGTGGGGTAAATCAGCCCCAGCATTTT. The encoded protein is CASSTSGVNQPQHF. Looking up the rest from reference TRBV7-2 and TRBJ1-5 gives the full variable domain: GAGVSQSPSNKVTEKGKDVELRCDPISGHTALYWYRQSLGQGLEFLIYFQGNSAPDKSGLPSDRFSAERTGGSVSTLTIQRTQQEDSAVYLCASSTSGVNQPQHFGDGTRLSIL.

This clonotype was counted between two and nine times. This chain connects TRBV5-1 to TRBJ2-1; 11 positions match TRBD2. The V gene end was trimmed by 3 bases and the J gene end by 8 bases; junction bases not matched to a gene: 4. This CDR3 region has 14 residues. Germline CDR1 is SGHRS and CDR2 is YFSETQ. CDR3 bases: TGCGCCAGCAGCTACCTAGCGGGGGGAGATGAGCAGTTCTTC. It translates to CASSYLAGGDEQFF.

This clonotype was seen only a few times. V usage is TRBV6-2 or TRBV6-3 and J usage is TRBJ1-4; maybe TRBD1 (5 bases). The germline gives CDR1 MNHEY, CDR2 SVGEGT. Trimming took off 5 bases at V and 5 bases at J, with 12 bases between the two ends. This CDR3 region has 14 residues. CDR3 in amino acids: CASSKRDGNEKLFF. The CDR3 DNA reads as TGTGCCAGCAGTAAACGGGACGGGAATGAAAAACTGTTTTTT.

This clonotype was seen repeatedly, ten times or more. J is TRBJ2-1 and V is TRBV4-3; 10 nucleotides agree with TRBD1. The CDR3 covers 19 residues. V was clipped by 0 bases and J by 7 bases; unmatched bases: 15. Germline assignment: CDR1 LGHNA and CDR2 YSLEER. DNA for the CDR3: TGCGCCAGCAGCCAAGACCCGACAGGGGGCAGGGGGGGAGTGAATGAGCAGTTCTTC. Its translation: CASSQDPTGGRGGVNEQFF.

This clonotype was counted a few times. The chain combines TRBV6-5 with TRBJ1-2; 9 nucleotides align to TRBD1. CDR1 and CDR2 from the germline V gene are MNHEY and SVGAGI. The ends lost 4 bases at V and 4 bases at J; junction bases unmatched: 10. CDR3 length: 16 amino acids. The CDR3 DNA sequence: TGTGCCAGCAGTTCTATGGACAGGGGAGACCCCTATGGCTACACCTTC. This translates into CASSSMDRGDPYGYTF.

This clonotype was counted ten times or more. The chain links TRBV12-3 or TRBV12-4 to TRBJ2-7; D possibly uses TRBD1 or TRBD2 (6 bases each). Trimming pared 8 bases from V and 5 bases from J, leaving 22 bases between. This CDR3 is 15 amino acids long. CDR3 residues: CASGLTLGGPHEQYF. CDR3 nucleotides: TGTGCCAGCGGGTTGACTCTCGGGGGCCCCCACGAGCAGTACTTC.

The chain recombines TRBV28 with TRBJ2-3, with no clear D. Trimming cost V 5 bases and J 0 bases, with 15 bases left between them. This CDR3 is 16 amino acids long. The germline CDR1 and CDR2 sequences are MDHEN and SYDVKM. Here the CDR3 reads CASSEAGRSSTDTQYF. DNA of the CDR3: TGTGCCAGCAGTGAGGCCGGACGATCTAGCACAGATACGCAGTATTTT.

The chain couples TRBV7-6 to TRBJ2-3; the D is unclear. The ends were cut back, 1 base at V and 4 bases at J, with 6 bases in the middle. This CDR3 contains 13 residues. The germline V gene encodes CDR1 SGHVS and CDR2 FNYEAQ. CDR3 sequence reads: CASSLVFSDTQYF. The CDR3 DNA sequence: TGTGCCAGCAGCTTAGTTTTCTCAGATACGCAGTATTTT.

This chain links TRBV5-1 with TRBJ2-5; 7 nucleotides agree with TRBD1. The CDR3 has 16 amino acids. Germline loops: CDR1 SGHRS, CDR2 YFSETQ. Trimming at V came to 4 bases and at J to 2 bases, leaving 11 bases not matched to a gene. The CDR3, as DNA: TGCGCCAGCAGCACCCACAGGGGACGCGGACAAGAGACCCAGTACTTC. Translation gives CASSTHRGRGQETQYF.

V is TRBV6-6 and J is TRBJ1-4; no clear D. Germline values: CDR1 MNHNY, CDR2 SVGAGI (reference sequence). The V gene lost 2 bases and the J gene lost 8 bases, with 12 bases spanning the gap. CDR3 length: 14 residues. CDR3 protein: CASSYPPGQEKLFF. In DNA, the CDR3 is TGTGCCAGCAGTTACCCACCAGGTCAGGAAAAACTGTTTTTT.

This clonotype was seen at least ten times. The chain employs TRBV9 and TRBJ2-3; D is ambiguous. The CDR3 runs 13 residues. CDR1 SGDLS and CDR2 YYNGEE come from the germline V gene. Trimming took off 0 bases at V and 4 bases at J, with 6 bases between the two ends. CDR3 coding DNA: TGTGCCAGCAGCGTAGCTGCCCCAGATACGCAGTATTTT. Translated, it gives CASSVAAPDTQYF.

The CDR3 reads CASSFPADSNEAFF. In nucleotides, the CDR3 is TGTGCCAGCAGCTTCCCGGCTGACAGTAATGAAGCTTTCTTT. The chain couples TRBV5-4 to TRBJ1-1, with a tentative D call TRBD1 (5 bases). Trimming removed 2 bases from V and 7 bases from J, with 15 bases in between. CDR1 SGHNT and CDR2 YYREEE come from the germline V gene (reference sequence). This CDR3 is built from 14 residues. The whole variable domain, filled in from reference TRBV5-4 and TRBJ1-1, reads ETGVTQSPTHLIKTRGQQVTLRCSSQSGHNTVSWYQQALGQGPQFIFQYYREEENGRGNFPPRFSGLQFPNYSSELNVNALELDDSALYLCASSFPADSNEAFFGQGTRLTVV.